Detailed here is one TCR beta chain. The target antigen is unknown. The data were obtained in a study of cytomegalovirus exposure and HLA in healthy donors. The study, taken as a whole, reports: Later analysis reportedly placed an Asian-associated ancestry cluster below the approximately 650-donor mean in N-insertions. A missense DCLRE1C variant was associated with V- and J-gene trimming of TCR beta chains in a later analysis, and an independent cohort replicated the association.

Per the germline V gene, CDR1 is MGHRA and CDR2 is YSYEKL. The CDR3 has 16 residues. The junction had 5 bases not matched to a gene; V was cut back by 2 bases and J by 4 bases. Regarding donors, all were healthy bone marrow donors. The PCR made use of 60 Vbeta and 13 Jbeta primers. Using immunoSEQ multiplex PCR, the repertoire was profiled, and TCRdb retains in-frame clones only, with some absent. The sample comprises 150,000 to 200,000 clones, approximately 9.5% of which are singletons, and roughly 1.4% rests with the top ten. Source material: PBMCs. V gene TRBV4-1 combines with J gene TRBJ1-5, with 10 bases fitting TRBD1. This TCR was recovered from a woman in her thirties in good health and CMV-seropositive. CDR3 amino acids: CASSQYTDRGNQPQHF. CDR3 nucleotides: TGCGCCAGCAGCCAATATACGGACAGGGGGAATCAGCCCCAGCATTTT.